This T cell receptor (beta chain) appears in the sequencing data of a study of molecular identifiers for immune sequencing clone quantification. Study overall: Replicates partitioned RNA from about 20,000 or 100,000 naive CD8 cells into five parts, sequencing four. Regarding the study as a whole: Highly expanded clone sizes could be underestimated through barcode sharing by identical TCR molecules.

Trimming at V came to 6 bases and at J to 9 bases, leaving 15 bases not matched to a gene. Per germline, CDR1 MNHEY and CDR2 SMNVEV (reference sequence). The CDR3 is 16 amino acids. Preparation of the bulk TCR libraries relied on previously described methods and listed TCR primers. TCRdb independently ran MiXCR on the PCR reads; one entry per CDR3 protein. Of fewer than 75,000 distinct CDR3 sequences in the sample, around a sixth are singletons; the top ten hold roughly 1.5%. Naive CD8 T cells were sorted, and the gate applied was CD8+CD4-CCR7+CD45RA+. This clonotype was found many times. Its specificity is unknown.

The J gene is TRBJ2-1, the V gene TRBV27; TRBD2 aligns across 9 bases. The sequencing sample was made of naive CD8+ T cells from blood, with Jurkat cell RNA spiked in. Subset here: FACS-sorted CD8+CD4-CCR7+CD45RA+ naive T cells. The receptor was isolated from a human donor in good health. Some libraries in this study had Jurkat cell RNA spiked in. DNA for the CDR3: TGTGCCAGCAGCCCCTGGTTTCTTAGCGGGAGTGGTGAGCAGTTCTTC. Encoded protein: CASSPWFLSGSGEQFF.